This T cell receptor (beta chain) derives from a study of blood T cells in healthy people across ages. This clonotype was seen a handful of times. The antigen is unknown. The CDR3 length is 15 residues. J lost 0 bases, V lost 4 bases, and 4 bases had no gene match. CDR1 is SEHNR and CDR2 is FQNEAQ in the germline V gene (reference sequence). Findings and caveats of the study: Researchers deemed the diversity estimates from one million T cells underestimates. Among T cells, TCR beta diversity per million cells dropped roughly linearly as age rose. Changes seen in expanded clonotypes were possibly confounded by donor CMV status left unknown.

For the second PCR, which ran for 7 to 11 cycles, a sample-barcoded 5' primer and a J-beta primer mix were used. A 12-random-nucleotide template-switch adaptor tagged each cDNA molecule. TCRdb passed the 5' RACE reads through MiXCR, listing each CDR3 protein once. The sample holds fewer than 750,000 distinct CDR3 sequences, 45% to 55% seen once. The chain carries TRBV7-9 and TRBJ2-3, with TRBD1 identical over 7 bases. The TCR was taken from an elderly man in good health. The sample consisted of blood. The CDR3: CASSSSDRSTDTQYF. The CDR3 nucleotides are TGTGCCAGCAGCTCCTCGGACAGGAGCACAGATACGCAGTATTTT.